Sequencing of this TCR beta chain was carried out in a study of blood T cell repertoires in COVID-19. Method: immunoSEQ multiplex PCR; TCRdb's copy keeps in-frame clones and lacks some. The data hold roughly 150,000 clones, with under 90% observed a single time. There are 14 residues in the CDR3. V was pared by 1 base and J by 4 bases, with 9 bases between. From germline, CDR1 is SGHTA and CDR2 FQGNSA. This chain connects TRBV7-2 to TRBJ2-3, with D hard to call. This TCR derives from a woman of 80 years or more with acute or convalescent COVID-19. The specimen sequenced was peripheral blood. This chain's CDR3 is CASSLVRPPDTQYF. CDR3 DNA: TGTGCCAGCAGCTTAGTGCGCCCCCCAGATACGCAGTATTTT.